The sequence of this TCR beta chain was determined in a study of CD8 T cells in Susac syndrome. Across the study: Sequencing included Susac syndrome patients, over 5 of them with active disease and roughly 8 in remission. Each patient with Susac syndrome, at the time of blood draw, was therapy-naive, on corticosteroids, or on intravenous immunoglobulin alone.

Negative isolation was applied to CD8+ and CD4+ T cells, and FACS enrichment was applied to TEMRA cells. Germline V gene sequence: CDR1 ENHRY, CDR2 SYGVKD. CDR3 length: 13 amino acids. V was trimmed by 3 bases and J by 5 bases, leaving 10 bases between them. Reverse transcription of roughly 0.45 to 1 ug RNA was performed with random hexamers. In TCRdb, the immunoSEQ multiplex PCR reads were re-called with MiXCR into one record per CDR3 protein. Seen here are 210,000 or so distinct CDR3 sequences, about 95% observed once, and the top ten hold about 0.15%. Sequencing used CD4+ T cells from PBMCs. J is TRBJ1-2 and V is TRBV10-3, with D unclear. The receptor was derived from a human donor with Susac syndrome. The CDR3 reads CAISEDGSYGYTF. The CDR3 nucleotides are TGTGCCATCAGTGAAGACGGAAGTTATGGCTACACCTTC.